The 27 T cell receptor beta chains below were found in one sample sequenced in a study of T-cell reconstitution after alpha-beta-depleted transplantation in children. Unique molecular identifiers featured in how the TCRbeta library was prepared. TCRdb used MiXCR to reprocess the PCR reads, holding one entry per CDR3 protein. The table includes approximately 88,000 distinct CDR3 sequences, approximately 12% detected once. The source was PBMCs from the stem cell graft donor, collected from the stem cell graft. The receptor set was obtained from a human donor who donated a stem cell graft to a child with inherited bone marrow failure.

The rearrangement joins TRBV3-1 to TRBJ1-1, with D unresolved. CDR1 LGHDT and CDR2 YNNKEL come from the germline V gene (reference sequence). The CDR3 spans 13 residues. Trimming pared 4 bases from V and 5 bases from J, leaving 11 bases between. The CDR3 is CASSRLEGTEAFF. The CDR3 DNA follows: TGTGCCAGCAGCCGTCTCGAGGGAACTGAAGCTTTCTTT.

This clonotype has at least ten counts. The CDR3 spells CSAQAGTAEETQYF. DNA of the CDR3: TGCAGTGCTCAAGCAGGGACAGCCGAAGAGACCCAGTACTTC. The V and J genes are TRBV20-1 and TRBJ2-5, with 7 positions matching TRBD1. The V gene's germline CDR1 is DFQATT and CDR2 SNEGSKA (reference sequence). This CDR3 is 14 amino acids long. V dropped 5 bases and J dropped 3; count of bases not matched to a gene: 9.

The CDR3 DNA sequence: TGTGCCAGCAGTCGATTTGATACGCAGTATTTT. This gives the protein CASSRFDTQYF. The chain links TRBV6-6 to TRBJ2-3; no clear D. The length of the CDR3 is 11 residues. The V end was cut by 5 bases, the J end by 6 bases, with 6 bases between. CDR1 MNHNY and CDR2 SVGAGI come from the germline V gene (reference sequence).

This clonotype showed up many times. The chain uses TRBV7-2 and TRBJ2-3; D perhaps matches TRBD2 (5 bases). CDR3 length equals 13 residues. The V gene lost 11 bases and the J gene lost 3 bases, with 15 bases spanning the gap. The germline V gene encodes CDR1 SGHTA and CDR2 FQGNSA. CDR3 nucleotides: TGTGCCCTTCAAGTTGGGAGTACAGATACGCAGTATTTT. Protein product: CALQVGSTDTQYF.

In its sample, this clonotype was seen many times. This chain uses TRBV5-1 with TRBJ2-7; TRBD1 or TRBD2 may be the D gene (5 bases each). V lost 4 bases and J 0 bases, leaving 11 bases between the germline ends. Germline V gene lookup returns CDR1 SGHRS and CDR2 YFSETQ. There are 14 residues in the CDR3. This CDR3 reads CASSRDAFSYEQYF. DNA for the CDR3: TGCGCCAGCAGCCGGGACGCCTTCTCCTACGAGCAGTACTTC.

This clonotype was observed many times. The chain has TRBV7-8 and TRBJ2-3; D could derive from TRBD1 or TRBD2 (5 bases each). The CDR3 extends over 16 amino acids. Germline CDR1 SGHVS, CDR2 FQNEAQ. The ends were cut back, 0 bases at V and 4 bases at J, with 14 bases in the middle. Here the CDR3 DNA reads TGTGCCAGCAGCTTAGCGAGAGGGACCCTTCCAGATACGCAGTATTTT. Translating gives CASSLARGTLPDTQYF.

The rearrangement links TRBV29-1 to TRBJ2-7, with D hard to call. CDR3 length: 13 amino acids. V lost 4 bases to trimming and J lost 0 bases, with 10 bases between them. CDR1 SQVTM and CDR2 ANQGSEA come from the germline V gene. This chain's CDR3 is CSVVQGSSYEQYF. The CDR3 DNA follows: TGCAGCGTTGTCCAAGGGTCCTCCTACGAGCAGTACTTC.

This clonotype was seen ten or more times. The genes are TRBV7-9 and TRBJ2-6; 8 bases agree with TRBD1. Germline CDR1 and CDR2: SEHNR and FQNEAQ (reference sequence). This CDR3 has 17 residues. Trimming cost V 4 bases and J 0 bases; bases outside gene matches: 5. The CDR3 DNA is TGTGCCAGCAGCTCCAGACAGGGGAGCTCTGGGGCCAACGTCCTGACTTTC. Translation: CASSSRQGSSGANVLTF.

This clonotype was seen at least ten times. V gene TRBV29-1 combines with J gene TRBJ1-1, with D possibly being TRBD1 (6 bases). CDR1 and CDR2 from the germline V gene are SQVTM and ANQGSEA. The CDR3 totals 13 residues. Trimming took 7 bases from V and 11 from J, leaving 23 bases between them. DNA for the CDR3: TGCAGCGGCTTTTCTGGGACTCACAGGGAGGCTTTCTTT. The encoded protein is CSGFSGTHREAFF. The whole variable domain, remainder taken from reference TRBV29-1 and TRBJ1-1, is SAVISQKPSRDICQRGTSLTIQCQVDSQVTMMFWYRQQPGQSLTLIATANQGSEATYESGFVIDKFPISRPNLTFSTLTVSNMSPEDSSIYLCSGFSGTHREAFFGQGTRLTVV.

There are a few counts of this clonotype. In DNA form, the CDR3 reads TGTGCCAGCAGAGTTGGGACAGGGGTTGAGCAGTACTTC. Translating it yields CASRVGTGVEQYF. The J gene is TRBJ2-7, the V gene TRBV6-5; the match to TRBD1 covers 10 bases. From germline, CDR1 is MNHEY and CDR2 SVGAGI. The V and J ends lost 6 bases and 7 bases, in that order; junction bases with no gene match: 6. CDR3 length: 13 residues.

This clonotype appeared a few times. The J gene is TRBJ1-1, the V gene TRBV7-2; D perhaps matches TRBD1 (6 bases). CDR1 SGHTA and CDR2 FQGNSA come from the germline V gene. The CDR3 spans 13 residues. The V end lost 4 bases, the J end lost 8 bases, and 14 bases lay between the germline ends. CDR3 region: CASSSTGPLEAFF. CDR3 in DNA: TGTGCCAGCAGCTCAACAGGGCCCCTCGAAGCTTTCTTT.

At least ten counts were recorded for this clonotype. The CDR3 protein is CASSSTGGADTQYF. CDR3 coding DNA: TGTGCCAGCAGCTCAACAGGGGGCGCAGATACGCAGTATTTT. The chain uses TRBV7-3 and TRBJ2-3; 9 nucleotides align to TRBD1. The CDR3 has 14 residues. Per germline, CDR1 SGHTA and CDR2 FQGTGA. V shed 4 bases and J 4 bases; nucleotides not matched to a gene: 3.

This clonotype showed up many times. The V gene is TRBV9, the J gene TRBJ1-1, with TRBD1 as a possible D gene (6 bases). There are 15 residues in the CDR3. CDR1 and CDR2 from the germline V gene are SGDLS and YYNGEE. Between the trimmed V and J ends, which lost 2 bases and 0 bases, there was a span of 11 bases. This CDR3 reads CASSVLTGLNTEAFF. DNA of the CDR3: TGTGCCAGCAGCGTTCTGACAGGACTGAACACTGAAGCTTTCTTT.

This clonotype was counted at least ten times. The V call is TRBV6-5, the J call TRBJ1-5, with D perhaps matching TRBD1 (5 bases). Trimming removed 6 bases from V and 0 bases from J, with 9 bases in between. The CDR3 runs to 14 residues. Germline-derived CDR1 and CDR2 are MNHEY and SVGAGI. The CDR3 nucleotides are TGTGCCAGCAGCTCAGGGTATAGCAATCAGCCCCAGCATTTT. Translating gives CASSSGYSNQPQHF.

This clonotype was recorded at least ten times. The V and J genes are TRBV10-3 and TRBJ1-2; a possible D gene is TRBD1 (5 bases). The V end was cut by 3 bases, the J end by 5 bases, with 13 bases between. Germline assignment: CDR1 ENHRY and CDR2 SYGVKD. The CDR3 runs to 14 residues. The CDR3 region has the DNA TGTGCCATCAGTGAACCACGACAGCCGTATGGCTACACCTTC. It codes for CAISEPRQPYGYTF.

This clonotype was counted ten times or more. The CDR3 spells CASSGTADYLPEQYF. CDR3 coding DNA: TGTGCCAGCAGCGGAACAGCGGACTATCTCCCCGAGCAGTACTTC. The gene calls are TRBV5-8 and TRBJ2-7; D may be TRBD2 (6 bases). This CDR3 contains 15 residues. Trimming cost V 4 bases and J 6 bases, with 20 bases left between them. CDR1 is SGHTS, CDR2 YDEGEE, per germline.

This clonotype was seen ten or more times. The J gene is TRBJ1-1, the V gene TRBV6-6; D might be TRBD1 (5 bases). CDR3 size: 13 residues. Trimming removed 7 bases from V and 4 bases from J, with 13 bases in between. Germline V CDR1 and CDR2: MNHNY, SVGAGI (reference sequence). The CDR3 spells CASTLTESTEAFF. The CDR3 DNA reads TGTGCCAGCACCCTGACAGAGTCCACTGAAGCTTTCTTT.

This clonotype has a count of ten or more. The rearrangement links TRBV7-2 to TRBJ2-7, with a tentative D call TRBD1 (5 bases). The CDR3 loop spans 13 amino acids. Trimming removed 1 base at V and 4 bases at J, with 8 bases between. Germline lookup yields CDR1 SGHTA and CDR2 FQGNSA. The CDR3 sequence is CASSLGQPYEQYF. The CDR3 bases are TGTGCCAGCAGCTTAGGACAGCCTTACGAGCAGTACTTC.

This clonotype was observed at least ten times. The chain has TRBV4-3 and TRBJ1-2; D is unresolved. CDR1 is LGHNA and CDR2 is YSLEER in the germline V gene. The V gene lost 0 bases and the J gene lost 4 bases, with 9 bases spanning the gap. The CDR3 is made up of 14 amino acids. The CDR3 DNA follows: TGCGCCAGCAGCCAAGAGGGAGAGATCTATGGCTACACCTTC. Its translation is CASSQEGEIYGYTF.

V gene TRBV28 combines with J gene TRBJ1-5, with 7 bases that match TRBD1. The germline V gene has CDR1 MDHEN and CDR2 SYDVKM. V gave up 2 bases and J gave up 6 bases; unmatched junction bases: 10. The CDR3 sequence is 16 residues long. In DNA form, the CDR3 reads TGTGCCAGCAGTTTAAGAGGGGGCTTCCTGGCTCAGCCCCAGCATTTT. Amino acid sequence: CASSLRGGFLAQPQHF.

This clonotype has at least ten counts. The V gene is TRBV12-3 or TRBV12-4, the J gene TRBJ1-2; the D is unclear. The CDR3 consists of 13 residues. With 5 bases removed from V and 4 bases from J, the gap between germline ends came to 11 bases. The CDR3 here is CASSPPLSYGYTF. CDR3 nucleotide sequence: TGTGCCAGCAGTCCCCCCTTGAGCTATGGCTACACCTTC.

The J gene is TRBJ2-6, the V gene TRBV28; TRBD2 is a possible D gene (5 bases). From germline, CDR1 is MDHEN and CDR2 SYDVKM. The V end was cut by 5 bases, the J end by 4 bases, with 15 bases between. The CDR3 contains 16 residues. DNA for the CDR3: TGTGCCAGCAGTCCTTCGGGGTTGGGGGGGGCCAACGTCCTGACTTTC. Protein sequence: CASSPSGLGGANVLTF.

This clonotype was seen ten or more times. The gene calls are TRBV7-2 and TRBJ1-1, with 8 bases that match TRBD1. J gave up 4 bases and V 1 base, and 11 bases lay outside the gene matches. The CDR3 length is 17 residues. The V gene's germline CDR1 is SGHTA and CDR2 FQGNSA. The CDR3 DNA sequence: TGTGCCAGCAGCTTAGGAGGCAGGGGGCTTAGTAGCACTGAAGCTTTCTTT. Translating it yields CASSLGGRGLSSTEAFF.

This clonotype has only a few counts. The V and J genes are TRBV12-3 or TRBV12-4 and TRBJ2-2; unclear D gene. V lost 6 bases, J lost 0 bases, and 8 bases lay in between. There are 14 residues in the CDR3. CDR3 loop: CASSRAANTGELFF. The CDR3 DNA follows: TGTGCCAGCAGCCGGGCCGCGAACACCGGGGAGCTGTTTTTT.

This clonotype came up many times. V and J are TRBV20-1 and TRBJ2-5, with a possible D match to TRBD2 (6 bases). The CDR3 runs 16 residues. In germline, CDR1 is DFQATT, CDR2 SNEGSKA (reference sequence). V was trimmed by 3 bases and J by 1 base, leaving 18 bases between them. The CDR3, as DNA: TGCAGTGCTAGCGAACTAGCCCGGTACTTCCAAGAGACCCAGTACTTC. Amino acid sequence: CSASELARYFQETQYF.

Sample share makes this clonotype medium-sized. The chain joins TRBV7-9 to TRBJ2-2; D may be TRBD2 (6 bases). Looked up from germline, CDR1 is SEHNR and CDR2 is FQNEAQ (reference sequence). V dropped 2 bases and J dropped 0 bases, with 7 bases sitting between them. This CDR3 spans 15 amino acids. CDR3 DNA sequence: TGTGCCAGCAGCTTATTAGCGGCGAACACCGGGGAGCTGTTTTTT. Its protein product is CASSLLAANTGELFF.

Ten or more counts support this clonotype. CDR3 coding DNA: TGCGCCAGCAGCCAAGAAGGTAGCGGGGCCTACAATGAGCAGTTCTTC. Protein: CASSQEGSGAYNEQFF. The V call is TRBV4-3, the J call TRBJ2-1; 8 nucleotides agree with TRBD2. The CDR3 covers 16 residues. CDR1 is LGHNA and CDR2 is YSLEER in the germline V gene. V dropped 0 bases and J dropped 2; count of bases not matched to a gene: 3.